The 15 T cell receptor beta chains in this list originate from one sample, sequenced in a study of cytomegalovirus exposure and HLA in healthy donors. The PCR used 60 Vbeta and 13 Jbeta primers. TCRdb's table, derived via immunoSEQ multiplex PCR, lists solely in-frame clones and lacks some. Here the sample spans about 98,000 clones, around 76% being singletons. The sample was PBMCs. These receptors all stem from a human donor in good health.

V usage is TRBV30 and J usage is TRBJ1-1; a weak D match, TRBD1 (5 bases). CDR3 length equals 15 residues. Trimming took off 7 bases at V and 4 bases at J, with 22 bases between the two ends. CDR1 is GTSNPN and CDR2 is SVGIG in the germline V gene (reference sequence). Written as DNA, the CDR3 is TGTGCCTCAAACGCGGGGGGGGGTCGGGCCACTGAAGCTTTCTTT. This codes for CASNAGGGRATEAFF.

This clone was detected only a few times. The chain employs TRBV5-1 and TRBJ1-1; 8 nucleotides align to TRBD1. Germline CDR1 reads SGHRS; CDR2 reads YFSETQ. Germline trimming cut 0 bases from V and 4 bases from J; bases unmatched to any gene: 5. The CDR3 contains 15 residues. CDR3 coding DNA: TGCGCCAGCAGCTTGGACCAGGGGGCGACCACTGAAGCTTTCTTT. Translating gives CASSLDQGATTEAFF.

The chain joins TRBV2 to TRBJ2-7, with 9 nucleotides matching TRBD1. The V segment lost 6 bases and the J segment 6 bases; nucleotides outside the gene matches: 9. Looked up from germline, CDR1 is SNHLY and CDR2 is FYNNEI. The CDR3 contains 14 residues. As DNA, the CDR3 is TGTGCCAGCAGACGAGACAGGGGGGATGGCGAGCAGTACTTC. Translation: CASRRDRGDGEQYF.

This sequence joins TRBV27 and TRBJ2-7; the match to TRBD2 covers 7 bases. This CDR3 region has 15 residues. Germline V CDR1 and CDR2: MNHEY, SMNVEV (reference sequence). The trim removed 1 base at V and 1 base at J, leaving 4 bases unmatched. This CDR3 reads CASSLFVGGSYEQYF. The CDR3, as DNA: TGTGCCAGCAGTTTATTTGTCGGGGGGTCCTACGAGCAGTACTTC.

This sequence joins TRBV6-5 and TRBJ1-3; unclear D gene. V lost 6 bases, J lost 3 bases, and 12 bases lay in between. This CDR3 region has 14 residues. Germline V lookup: CDR1 MNHEY, CDR2 SVGAGI. The CDR3 DNA is TGTGCCAGCAGGAGGGATCCGGATGGAAACACCATATATTTT. It encodes CASRRDPDGNTIYF.

This chain connects TRBV6-4 to TRBJ2-3; 14 bases match TRBD2. The V gene end was trimmed by 5 bases and the J gene end by 2 bases; junction bases not matched to a gene: 9. Germline V gives CDR1 MRHNA, CDR2 SNTAGT. CDR3 length: 18 amino acids. CDR3: CASSRWTSGGPATDTQYF. DNA for the CDR3: TGTGCCAGCAGTCGATGGACTAGCGGGGGGCCCGCCACAGATACGCAGTATTTT.

This clone has just one count. The V gene is TRBV2, the J gene TRBJ1-1, with a weak D call TRBD1 (5 bases). V gave up 4 bases and J gave up 5 bases, with 17 bases separating them. CDR1 and CDR2 (germline): SNHLY, FYNNEI. This CDR3 has 15 amino acids. CDR3: CASSGGGVVYTEAFF. As DNA, the CDR3 is TGTGCCAGCAGTGGCGGAGGGGTCGTATATACTGAAGCTTTCTTT.

The CDR3 here is CASTERVTTGELFF. CDR3 coding DNA: TGTGCCAGCACCGAGAGGGTAACCACCGGGGAGCTGTTTTTT. The V call is TRBV2, the J call TRBJ2-2; D might be TRBD2 (5 bases). The CDR3 is 14 residues long. From germline, CDR1 is SNHLY and CDR2 FYNNEI. V dropped 7 bases and J dropped 4 bases, with 13 bases sitting between them. The full variable domain, completed using reference TRBV2 and TRBJ2-2, is EPEVTQTPSHQVTQMGQEVILRCVPISNHLYFYWYRQILGQKVEFLVSFYNNEISEKSEIFDDQFSVERPDGSNFTLKIRSTKLEDSAMYFCASTERVTTGELFFGEGSRLTVL.

V usage is TRBV30 and J usage is TRBJ1-1; 8 bases are shared with TRBD1. CDR1 is GTSNPN and CDR2 is SVGIG in the germline V gene (reference sequence). The ends lost 3 bases at V and 6 bases at J; junction bases unmatched: 0. This CDR3 is built from 11 residues. CDR3 sequence: CAWRTGAEAFF. The CDR3 DNA follows: TGTGCCTGGAGGACAGGGGCTGAAGCTTTCTTT.

The gene calls are TRBV30 and TRBJ1-6; a possible D gene is TRBD1 (5 bases). Germline lookup yields CDR1 GTSNPN and CDR2 SVGIG (reference sequence). The CDR3 covers 14 residues. The ends were cut back, 0 bases at V and 9 bases at J, with 12 bases in the middle. The CDR3 nucleotides are TGTGCCTGGAGTGTGGGGGGGGAATCTTCACCCCTCCACTTT. Amino acids: CAWSVGGESSPLHF. Variable domain in full (rest from reference TRBV30 and TRBJ1-6): SQTIHQWPATLVQPVGSPLSLECTVEGTSNPNLYWYRQAAGRGLQLLFYSVGIGQISSEVPQNLSASRPQDRQFILSSKKLLLSDSGFYLCAWSVGGESSPLHFGNGTRLTVT.

This clone was observed once. The chain employs TRBV10-2 and TRBJ1-1, with 8 bases matching TRBD1. This CDR3 contains 15 residues. V shed 5 bases and J 0 bases; nucleotides not matched to a gene: 5. The germline V gene has CDR1 WSHSY and CDR2 SAAADI. The CDR3 sequence is CASSKDRVMNTEAFF. The CDR3 DNA is TGCGCCAGCAGTAAGGACAGGGTCATGAACACTGAAGCTTTCTTT.

V gene TRBV5-6 combines with J gene TRBJ2-3; TRBD2 is a possible D gene (5 bases). The V gene's germline CDR1 is SGHDT and CDR2 YYEEEE. The CDR3 is 17 residues long. The germline V and J ends were trimmed by 0 bases and 2 bases, with 16 bases remaining between them. For the CDR3, the DNA is TGTGCCAGCAGCTTGGGGCGCGCTAGCATGGCCACAGATACGCAGTATTTT. This gives the protein CASSLGRASMATDTQYF.

V and J are TRBV6-5 and TRBJ2-5; tentative D call: TRBD2 (6 bases). Near its end, the DNA agrees better with TRBJ2-7, so the J call may be wrong. This CDR3 spans 14 amino acids. CDR1 and CDR2 (germline): MNHEY, SVGAGI. CDR3 coding DNA: TGTGCCAGCAGTACTATTACTAGCAGCTACGAGCAGTACTTC. Amino acids: CASSTITSSYEQYF.

The genes are TRBV2 and TRBJ1-4; 7 positions agree with TRBD1. The CDR3 length is 15 residues. Germline values: CDR1 SNHLY, CDR2 FYNNEI. The V gene end was trimmed by 2 bases and the J gene end by 3 bases; junction bases not matched to a gene: 3. The CDR3 is CASSELGTANEKLFF. In DNA, the CDR3 is TGTGCCAGCAGTGAACTTGGGACAGCTAATGAAAAACTGTTTTTT. The full variable domain, in which reference TRBV2 and TRBJ1-4 provide the parts outside the CDR3, is EPEVTQTPSHQVTQMGQEVILRCVPISNHLYFYWYRQILGQKVEFLVSFYNNEISEKSEIFDDQFSVERPDGSNFTLKIRSTKLEDSAMYFCASSELGTANEKLFFGSGTQLSVL.

In this sample, this clone turned up a few times. This chain joins TRBV7-8 and TRBJ1-5; TRBD1 agrees at 8 bases. Trimming cost V 6 bases and J 0 bases; bases outside gene matches: 7. This CDR3 comprises 16 residues. Per the germline V gene, CDR1 is SGHVS and CDR2 is FQNEAQ. CDR3 loop: CASSSLGTGSNQPQHF. The CDR3 coding sequence is TGTGCCAGCAGTTCCCTTGGGACAGGTAGCAATCAGCCCCAGCATTTT. Using reference TRBV7-8 and TRBJ1-5 for the parts outside the CDR3, the full variable domain is GAGVSQSPRYKVAKRGQDVALRCDPISGHVSLFWYQQALGQGPEFLTYFQNEAQLDKSGLPSDRFFAERPEGSVSTLKIQRTQQEDSAVYLCASSSLGTGSNQPQHFGDGTRLSIL.